The text below deals with one T cell receptor (beta chain). The data are from a study of blood T cell repertoires in COVID-19. Germline V lookup: CDR1 SGDLS, CDR2 YYNGEE. Losses at the gene ends were 4 bases for V and 9 bases for J; bases not matched to a gene: 6. This CDR3 region has 14 residues. Data came from immunoSEQ multiplex PCR; TCRdb stores just in-frame clones and leaves some out. The sample comprises 95,000 to 110,000 clones, approximately 84% of which are singletons, and about 12% rests with the top ten. The V and J genes are TRBV9 and TRBJ2-1, with 11 bases aligning to TRBD1. The sequence was obtained from a human donor in a cohort sampled during active COVID-19. The sequenced material came from peripheral blood. CDR3 protein: CASSPRTGGLEQFF. As DNA, the CDR3 is TGTGCCAGCAGCCCAAGGACAGGGGGCCTTGAGCAGTTCTTC.